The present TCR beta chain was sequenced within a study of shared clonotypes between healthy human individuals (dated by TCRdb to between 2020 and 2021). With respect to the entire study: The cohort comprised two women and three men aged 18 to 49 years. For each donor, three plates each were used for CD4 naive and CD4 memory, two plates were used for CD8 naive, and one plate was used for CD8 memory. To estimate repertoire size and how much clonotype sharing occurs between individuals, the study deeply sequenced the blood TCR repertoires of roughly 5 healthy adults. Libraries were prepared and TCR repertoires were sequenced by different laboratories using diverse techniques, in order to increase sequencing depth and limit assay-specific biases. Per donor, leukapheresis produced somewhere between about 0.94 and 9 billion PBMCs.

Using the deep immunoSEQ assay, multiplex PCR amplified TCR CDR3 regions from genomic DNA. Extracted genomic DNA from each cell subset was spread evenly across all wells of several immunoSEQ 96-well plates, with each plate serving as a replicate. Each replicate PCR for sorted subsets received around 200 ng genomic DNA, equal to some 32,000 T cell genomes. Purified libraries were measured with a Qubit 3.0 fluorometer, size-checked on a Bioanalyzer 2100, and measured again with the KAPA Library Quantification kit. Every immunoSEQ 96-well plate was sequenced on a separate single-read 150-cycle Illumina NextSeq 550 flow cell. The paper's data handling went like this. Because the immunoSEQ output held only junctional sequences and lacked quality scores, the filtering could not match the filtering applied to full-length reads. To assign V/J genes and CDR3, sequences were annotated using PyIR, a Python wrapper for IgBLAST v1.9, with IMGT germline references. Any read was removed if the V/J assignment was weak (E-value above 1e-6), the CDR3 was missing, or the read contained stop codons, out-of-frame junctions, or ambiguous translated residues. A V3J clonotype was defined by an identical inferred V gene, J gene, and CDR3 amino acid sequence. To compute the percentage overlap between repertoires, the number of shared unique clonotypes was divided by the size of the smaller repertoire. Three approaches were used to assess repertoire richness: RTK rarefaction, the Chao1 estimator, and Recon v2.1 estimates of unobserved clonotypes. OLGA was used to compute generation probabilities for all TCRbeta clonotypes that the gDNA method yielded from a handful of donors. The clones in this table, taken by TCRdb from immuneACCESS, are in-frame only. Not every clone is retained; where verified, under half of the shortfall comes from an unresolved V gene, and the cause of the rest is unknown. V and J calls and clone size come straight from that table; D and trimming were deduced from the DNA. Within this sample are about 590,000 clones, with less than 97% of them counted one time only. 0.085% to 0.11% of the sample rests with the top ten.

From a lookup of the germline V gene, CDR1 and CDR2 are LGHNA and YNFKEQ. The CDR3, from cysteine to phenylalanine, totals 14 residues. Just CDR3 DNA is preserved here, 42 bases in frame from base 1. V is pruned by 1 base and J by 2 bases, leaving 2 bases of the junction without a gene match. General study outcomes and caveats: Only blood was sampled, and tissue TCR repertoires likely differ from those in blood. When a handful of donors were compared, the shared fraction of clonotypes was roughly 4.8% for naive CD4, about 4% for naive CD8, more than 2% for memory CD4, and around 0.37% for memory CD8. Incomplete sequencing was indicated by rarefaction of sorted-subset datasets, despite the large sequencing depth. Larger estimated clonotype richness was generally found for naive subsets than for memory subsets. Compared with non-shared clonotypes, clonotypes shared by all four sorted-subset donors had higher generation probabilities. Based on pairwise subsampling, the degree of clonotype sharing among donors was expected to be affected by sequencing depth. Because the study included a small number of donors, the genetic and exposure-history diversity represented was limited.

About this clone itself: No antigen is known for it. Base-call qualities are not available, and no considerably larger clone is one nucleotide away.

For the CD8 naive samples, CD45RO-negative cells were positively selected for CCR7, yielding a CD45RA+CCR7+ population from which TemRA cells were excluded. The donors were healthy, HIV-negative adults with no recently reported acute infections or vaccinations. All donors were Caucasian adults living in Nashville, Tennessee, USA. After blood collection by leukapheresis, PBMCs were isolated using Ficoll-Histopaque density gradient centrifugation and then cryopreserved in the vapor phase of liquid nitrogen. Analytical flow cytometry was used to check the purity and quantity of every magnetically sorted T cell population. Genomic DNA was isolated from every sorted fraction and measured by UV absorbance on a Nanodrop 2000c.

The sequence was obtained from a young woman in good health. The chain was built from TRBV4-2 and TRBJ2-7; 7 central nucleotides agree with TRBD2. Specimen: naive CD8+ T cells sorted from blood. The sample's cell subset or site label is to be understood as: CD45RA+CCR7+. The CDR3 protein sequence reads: CASSQVGTTYEQYF. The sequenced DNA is TGTGCCAGCAGCCAAGTCGGGACTACCTACGAGCAGTACTTC.